The 3 T cell receptor beta chains listed next were all sequenced from one sample in a study of blood T cell repertoires in COVID-19 (dated by TCRdb to 2019 to 2021). Receptor amplification or capture employed the immunoSEQ multiplex PCR assay. TCRdb stores this immuneACCESS table with in-frame sequences only. Part of the clones is absent; in the studies checked, under half of the shortfall reflects unresolved V genes, and no reason is known for the rest. This sample holds roughly 33,000 clones; about nine tenths were observed only once. 10% of the sample lies in the top ten. The sample comprised peripheral blood. The receptors were gathered from a man older than 75 with active COVID-19.

The chain joins TRBV6-2 or TRBV6-3 to TRBJ2-7; 14 bases agree with TRBD2. The CDR3 loop spans 15 amino acids. The V and J ends lost 5 bases and 3 bases, in that order; junction bases with no gene match: 3. Germline CDR1 MNHEY, CDR2 SVGEGT. CDR3 coding DNA: TGTGCCAGCAGTGCGACTAGCGGGAGGGGCTACGAGCAGTACTTC. Translation gives CASSATSGRGYEQYF.

This clone was observed a single time. The chain employs TRBV27 and TRBJ2-3; 11 bases line up with TRBD2. This CDR3 has 16 amino acids. The trim removed 5 bases at V and 0 bases at J, leaving 4 bases unmatched. Germline V lookup: CDR1 MNHEY, CDR2 SMNVEV (reference sequence). CDR3 DNA: TGTGCCAGCAGTACCCGACTAGCGGGAAGCACAGATACGCAGTATTTT. Translating gives CASSTRLAGSTDTQYF.

V is TRBV27 and J is TRBJ1-1, with 10 bases that match TRBD1. V trimming: 4 bases; J trimming: 4 bases; junction bases outside the gene matches: 6. Germline V gene sequence: CDR1 MNHEY, CDR2 SMNVEV (reference sequence). The CDR3 runs 15 residues. The CDR3 nucleotides read TGTGCCAGCAGTTCCTCCCGGACAGGGGGCACTGAAGCTTTCTTT. Protein sequence: CASSSSRTGGTEAFF.